The T cell receptor (beta chain) under discussion was sequenced for a study of cytomegalovirus exposure and HLA in healthy donors. Whole-study results and caveats: There were a few CMV-associated chains whose specificity for CMV antigens was confirmed in vitro.

Researchers ran the PCR with 60 Vbeta and 13 Jbeta primers. The repertoire was sequenced with immunoSEQ multiplex PCR; TCRdb's copy has only in-frame clones and lacks some. This repertoire comprises approximately 110,000 clones; its ten largest clones make up about 2.5%. Concerning this clone: The antigen remains undetermined.

V shed 7 bases and J 6 bases; nucleotides not matched to a gene: 11. The CDR3 consists of 15 residues. Germline V gives CDR1 LNHDA, CDR2 SQIVND (reference sequence). The V call is TRBV19, the J call TRBJ1-2; 10 bases agree with TRBD1. The receptor's source is a man aged 30 to 45 in good health and CMV-seronegative. Sequencing used PBMCs. The CDR3 DNA reads TGTGCCAGTAACCCCAGGGGACAGGGGCGTCATGGCTACACCTTC. It codes for CASNPRGQGRHGYTF.